Below, 23 T cell receptor beta chains from the same sample are listed, as sequenced in a study of T cell responses to AZD1222 COVID-19 vaccine. Method: immunoSEQ multiplex PCR; TCRdb's copy keeps in-frame clones and lacks some. The sample includes about 78,000 clones, 90% seen only once; the top ten take about 3.5%. Sequencing was performed on peripheral blood, taken 28 days after the second AZD1222 dose. Receptor source: an adult who received the AZD1222 COVID-19 vaccine.

The gene calls are TRBV7-9 and TRBJ2-3, with D uncertain. From germline, CDR1 is SEHNR and CDR2 FQNEAQ (reference sequence). The CDR3 covers 12 residues. V gave up 5 bases and J gave up 5 bases, with 8 bases separating them. CDR3: CASSPMQDTQYF. In DNA form, the CDR3 reads TGTGCCAGCAGCCCGATGCAAGATACGCAGTATTTT. The full variable domain, its missing parts supplied by reference TRBV7-9 and TRBJ2-3, is DTGVSQNPRHKITKRGQNVTFRCDPISEHNRLYWYRQTLGQGPEFLTYFQNEAQLEKSRLLSDRFSAERPKGSFSTLEIQRTEQGDSAMYLCASSPMQDTQYFGPGTRLTVL.

This clone has only a few counts. V gene TRBV6-1 combines with J gene TRBJ1-3; unclear D gene. Trimming stripped 1 base from V and 0 bases from J, with 7 bases between. Looked up from germline, CDR1 is MNHNS and CDR2 is SASEGT. CDR3 length: 15 amino acids. The CDR3 reads CASSEGIYSGNTIYF. CDR3 nucleotide sequence: TGTGCCAGCAGTGAAGGGATCTACTCTGGAAACACCATATATTTT.

The genes are TRBV6-5 and TRBJ1-2; TRBD1 is a possible D gene (5 bases). The V gene lost 6 bases and the J gene lost 8 bases, with 22 bases spanning the gap. This CDR3 region has 15 residues. Per germline, CDR1 MNHEY and CDR2 SVGAGI. The CDR3 DNA reads TGTGCCAGCAGGAGACAGCATCAAATGGCTAGGGGCTACACCTTC. Translation gives CASRRQHQMARGYTF.

The J gene is TRBJ1-6, the V gene TRBV28; 11 bases are a match to TRBD1. Germline lookup yields CDR1 MDHEN and CDR2 SYDVKM. Trimming took 5 bases from V and 11 from J; bases not matched to a gene: 5. The CDR3 spans 14 residues. DNA for the CDR3: TGTGCCAGCAGTCGGACAGGGGGCATGGCACCCCTCCACTTT. As protein: CASSRTGGMAPLHF.

The chain recombines TRBV5-8 with TRBJ2-1, with 12 positions matching TRBD2. Germline V gene sequence: CDR1 SGHTS, CDR2 YDEGEE. V gave up 2 bases and J gave up 7 bases; unmatched junction bases: 4. This CDR3 contains 15 residues. CDR3 coding DNA: TGTGCCAGCAGCTTTAGGCTAGCGGGAGGGAATGAGCAGTTCTTC. Translating it yields CASSFRLAGGNEQFF.

The genes are TRBV19 and TRBJ2-4; D gene uncertain. The CDR3 is made up of 15 amino acids. CDR1 is LNHDA and CDR2 is SQIVND in the germline V gene (reference sequence). Trimming pared 3 bases from V and 8 bases from J, leaving 17 bases between. DNA for the CDR3: TGTGCCAGTAGTATCTACGGTAGCACAAGGGACATTCAGTACTTC. Translated, it gives CASSIYGSTRDIQYF.

The genes are TRBV13 and TRBJ2-3; 9 bases fit TRBD2. Germline V CDR1 and CDR2: PRHDT, FYEKMQ (reference sequence). CDR3 length equals 17 residues. V gave up 4 bases and J gave up 3 bases; unmatched junction bases: 11. The CDR3: CASSSQGLAGWTDTQYF. In DNA form, the CDR3 reads TGTGCCAGCAGCTCTCAAGGGCTAGCGGGATGGACAGATACGCAGTATTTT. Looking up the rest from reference TRBV13 and TRBJ2-3 gives the full variable domain: AAGVIQSPRHLIKEKRETATLKCYPIPRHDTVYWYQQGPGQDPQFLISFYEKMQSDKGSIPDRFSAQQFSDYHSELNMSSLELGDSALYFCASSSQGLAGWTDTQYFGPGTRLTVL.

V gene TRBV7-6 combines with J gene TRBJ2-1, with D perhaps matching TRBD1 or TRBD2 (5 bases each). Germline V gene data show CDR1 as SGHVS and CDR2 as FNYEAQ. The CDR3 sequence is 13 residues long. Between the trimmed V and J ends, which lost 3 bases and 11 bases, there was a span of 14 bases. Written as DNA, the CDR3 is TGTGCCAGCAGCTTGTTTAGGGACCAGCAGCAGTTCTTC. Residues: CASSLFRDQQQFF.

This chain joins TRBV5-1 and TRBJ1-2; D unclear. Germline V gives CDR1 SGHRS, CDR2 YFSETQ. Trimming removed 2 bases at V and 0 bases at J, with 11 bases between. The CDR3 contains 15 residues. The CDR3 here is CASSLNGLANYGYTF. In nucleotides, the CDR3 is TGCGCCAGCAGCTTAAACGGTTTAGCTAACTATGGCTACACCTTC.

J is TRBJ1-2 and V is TRBV5-4, with D uncertain. CDR1 is SGHNT, CDR2 YYREEE, per germline (reference sequence). V gave up 0 bases and J gave up 8 bases, with 11 bases separating them. The CDR3 runs to 13 residues. The CDR3 spells CASSLGADGGYTF. DNA for the CDR3: TGTGCCAGCAGCTTGGGGGCTGATGGGGGCTACACCTTC. The whole variable domain, remainder taken from reference TRBV5-4 and TRBJ1-2, is ETGVTQSPTHLIKTRGQQVTLRCSSQSGHNTVSWYQQALGQGPQFIFQYYREEENGRGNFPPRFSGLQFPNYSSELNVNALELDDSALYLCASSLGADGGYTFGSGTRLTVV.

The rearrangement uses TRBV5-6 and TRBJ2-2, with D perhaps TRBD1 or TRBD2 (6 bases each). The V and J ends lost 0 bases and 5 bases respectively, with 17 bases between them. The CDR3 totals 17 residues. Germline V gene lookup returns CDR1 SGHDT and CDR2 YYEEEE. The CDR3 reads CASSLGSGARGTGELFF. In DNA, the CDR3 is TGTGCCAGCAGCTTGGGATCGGGGGCGCGAGGAACCGGGGAGCTGTTTTTT.

This chain connects TRBV19 to TRBJ1-5; 9 bases line up with TRBD1. This CDR3 spans 16 amino acids. J gave up 0 bases and V 10 bases, and 10 bases lay outside the gene matches. The germline V gene has CDR1 LNHDA and CDR2 SQIVND (reference sequence). The CDR3 region has the DNA TGTGCCACCCACCAGGACAGGGGTGATAGCAATCAGCCCCAGCATTTT. Its translation: CATHQDRGDSNQPQHF.

The V and J genes are TRBV10-3 and TRBJ2-7, with D perhaps TRBD1 or TRBD2 (5 bases each). V was shortened by 11 bases and J by 6 bases, with 23 bases between the two germline ends. Looked up from germline, CDR1 is ENHRY and CDR2 is SYGVKD. CDR3 length: 14 amino acids. CDR3: CAEHDGGFPGEQYF. The CDR3 bases are TGTGCCGAGCACGATGGGGGATTTCCTGGCGAGCAGTACTTC.

The DNA for the CDR3 is TGTGCCAGCAGTCGCGGAAGGCTTTCACCCCTCCACTTT. This sequence encodes CASSRGRLSPLHF. This chain uses TRBV7-3 with TRBJ1-6; D remains unclear. Germline CDR1 reads SGHTA; CDR2 reads FQGTGA. CDR3 length: 13 amino acids. The V end lost 6 bases, the J end lost 9 bases, and 12 bases lay between the germline ends.

J is TRBJ1-4 and V is TRBV11-3; D perhaps matches TRBD1 (5 bases). V was trimmed by 1 base and J by 7 bases, leaving 7 bases between them. CDR1 is SGHNT and CDR2 is YENEEA in the germline V gene. The CDR3 totals 13 residues. CDR3 nucleotide sequence: TGTGCCAGCAGCTTAGGCGGGGGTGAAAAACTGTTTTTT. It yields the protein CASSLGGGEKLFF.

V usage is TRBV4-1 and J usage is TRBJ1-2; no clear D. This CDR3 is built from 14 residues. Trimming stripped 1 base from V and 2 bases from J, with 8 bases between. Germline CDR1 and CDR2: MGHRA and YSYEKL. CDR3 bases: TGCGCCAGCAGCCAAGGAACGGCAAACTATGGCTACACCTTC. Translated: CASSQGTANYGYTF.

The chain uses TRBV6-5 and TRBJ1-4; 9 nucleotides match TRBD1. The CDR3 is 15 residues long. In germline, CDR1 is MNHEY, CDR2 SVGAGI. The V and J ends lost 5 bases and 3 bases, in that order; junction bases with no gene match: 4. The CDR3 sequence: CASSPRDRANEKLFF. CDR3 DNA: TGTGCCAGCAGTCCTCGGGACAGGGCTAATGAAAAACTGTTTTTT.

DNA for the CDR3: TGCGCCAGCAGCTTGTCAGGGGGCGAGGCGCCCCAGCATTTT. Protein: CASSLSGGEAPQHF. The rearrangement uses TRBV5-1 and TRBJ1-5; 8 nucleotides agree with TRBD1. From germline, CDR1 is SGHRS and CDR2 YFSETQ. The CDR3 totals 14 residues. J was trimmed by 9 bases and V by 1 base; bases with no gene match: 6.

This chain links TRBV29-1 with TRBJ2-7, with TRBD1 matching over 7 bases. The germline V gene has CDR1 SQVTM and CDR2 ANQGSEA. This CDR3 has 12 residues. Trimming cost V 4 bases and J 3 bases; bases outside gene matches: 3. In DNA form, the CDR3 reads TGCAGCGTTGGGGGGACAGACTACGAGCAGTACTTC. It is translated as CSVGGTDYEQYF.

This clone was observed once. The rearrangement joins TRBV13 to TRBJ2-7, with D possibly TRBD2 on 6 matching bases. V lost 5 bases to trimming and J lost 8 bases, with 16 bases between them. CDR1 is PRHDT and CDR2 is FYEKMQ in the germline V gene (reference sequence). This CDR3 spans 13 amino acids. The CDR3 coding sequence is TGTGCCAGCAGCCCCCCCCGGGGGATCAAGCAGTACTTC. Translation: CASSPPRGIKQYF.

The chain combines TRBV12-3 or TRBV12-4 with TRBJ1-2; D ambiguous. This CDR3 is 13 amino acids long. Trimming removed 6 bases at V and 4 bases at J, with 12 bases between. This chain's CDR3 is CASSSGSFYGYTF. The CDR3 DNA reads TGTGCCAGCAGCTCCGGGTCCTTCTATGGCTACACCTTC.

This chain links TRBV18 with TRBJ2-3, with D unclear. The CDR3 spans 14 residues. Germline lookup yields CDR1 KGHSH and CDR2 LQKENI. The V and J ends lost 4 bases and 0 bases respectively, with 8 bases between them. The CDR3 DNA is TGTGCCAGCTCACTCCAGGTTAGCACAGATACGCAGTATTTT. This gives the protein CASSLQVSTDTQYF.

The rearrangement uses TRBV2 and TRBJ2-3, with 10 nucleotides matching TRBD1. Germline assignment: CDR1 SNHLY and CDR2 FYNNEI. Trimming at V came to 6 bases and at J to 1 base, leaving 4 bases not matched to a gene. The CDR3 has 15 amino acids. The CDR3, as DNA: TGTGCCAGCAGAGGGGGGACAGGGGGCACAGATACGCAGTATTTT. It specifies CASRGGTGGTDTQYF. Filled out from reference TRBV2 and TRBJ2-3, the complete variable domain reads EPEVTQTPSHQVTQMGQEVILRCVPISNHLYFYWYRQILGQKVEFLVSFYNNEISEKSEIFDDQFSVERPDGSNFTLKIRSTKLEDSAMYFCASRGGTGGTDTQYFGPGTRLTVL.